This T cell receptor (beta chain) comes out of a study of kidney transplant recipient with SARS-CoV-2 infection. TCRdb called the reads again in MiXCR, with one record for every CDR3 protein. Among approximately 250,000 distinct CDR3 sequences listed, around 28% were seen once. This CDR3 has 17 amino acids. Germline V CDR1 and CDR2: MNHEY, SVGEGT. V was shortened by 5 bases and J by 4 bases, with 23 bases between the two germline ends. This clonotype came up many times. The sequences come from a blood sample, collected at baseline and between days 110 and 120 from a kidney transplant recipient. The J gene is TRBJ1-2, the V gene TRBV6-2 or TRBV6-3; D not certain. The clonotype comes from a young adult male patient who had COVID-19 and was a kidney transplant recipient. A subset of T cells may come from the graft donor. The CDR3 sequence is CASSGKACIGKTYGYTF. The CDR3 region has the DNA TGTGCCAGCAGTGGCAAGGCCTGCATCGGAAAGACCTATGGCTACACCTTC.